This entry lists 8 T cell receptor beta chains sequenced from one sample in a study of T cell responses to AZD1222 COVID-19 vaccine. TCRdb's copy holds only in-frame clones and misses some; the assay was immunoSEQ multiplex PCR. Altogether roughly 200,000 clones are present, roughly 91% being singletons, with the ten largest covering over 0.95%. The material sequenced was peripheral blood, taken on day 0 of MenACWY control vaccination. The source of these receptors is an adult in good health.

V usage is TRBV5-6 and J usage is TRBJ1-5, with D possibly TRBD1 on 6 matching bases. The germline V gene has CDR1 SGHDT and CDR2 YYEEEE. CDR3 length: 17 amino acids. Trimming took 4 bases from V and 2 from J, leaving 19 bases between them. The CDR3 here is CASSTRSRGFGNQPQHF. The CDR3 bases are TGTGCCAGCAGCACGAGGTCCAGGGGATTCGGCAATCAGCCCCAGCATTTT.

The chain uses TRBV19 and TRBJ1-2; D ambiguous. The CDR3 extends over 14 amino acids. Trimming stripped 5 bases from V and 4 bases from J, with 14 bases between. CDR1 and CDR2 from the germline V gene are LNHDA and SQIVND (reference sequence). CDR3 in amino acids: CASSDRTVIYGYTF. The CDR3 coding sequence is TGTGCCAGTAGTGACCGGACGGTAATCTATGGCTACACCTTC. Full variable domain (missing parts from reference TRBV19 and TRBJ1-2): DGGITQSPKYLFRKEGQNVTLSCEQNLNHDAMYWYRQDPGQGLRLIYYSQIVNDFQKGDIAEGYSVSREKKESFPLTVTSAQKNPTAFYLCASSDRTVIYGYTFGSGTRLTVV.

V is TRBV5-4 and J is TRBJ2-3; the match to TRBD2 covers 8 bases. Germline trimming cut 3 bases from V and 0 bases from J; bases unmatched to any gene: 9. Looked up from germline, CDR1 is SGHNT and CDR2 is YYREEE (reference sequence). The CDR3 covers 17 residues. CDR3 sequence: CASSSPRGGPSTDTQYF. In nucleotides, the CDR3 is TGTGCCAGCAGCTCACCTCGGGGGGGCCCCAGCACAGATACGCAGTATTTT.

The chain carries TRBV7-9 and TRBJ1-2, with D possibly matching TRBD1 (6 bases). Trimming pared 5 bases from V and 4 bases from J, leaving 17 bases between. Germline assignment: CDR1 SEHNR and CDR2 FQNEAQ (reference sequence). This CDR3 has 15 residues. The CDR3 loop reads CASSVGQIETYGYTF. The CDR3 bases are TGTGCCAGCAGCGTAGGACAGATAGAAACCTATGGCTACACCTTC.

The chain has TRBV24-1 and TRBJ2-3; D is unclear. The germline V and J ends were trimmed by 1 base and 0 bases, with 10 bases remaining between them. The CDR3 spans 16 residues. Germline CDR1 KGHDR, CDR2 SFDVKD. CDR3 amino acids: CATSDFRSASTDTQYF. Here the CDR3 DNA reads TGTGCCACCAGTGATTTCCGCAGCGCTAGCACAGATACGCAGTATTTT.

J is TRBJ1-1 and V is TRBV28; TRBD1 is a possible D gene (5 bases). The germline CDR1 and CDR2 sequences are MDHEN and SYDVKM. This CDR3 is 15 amino acids long. V was cut by 10 bases and J by 1 base, with 19 bases left in between. This CDR3 reads CATHRQGLPNTEAFF. DNA of the CDR3: TGTGCCACCCATAGGCAGGGACTACCGAACACTGAAGCTTTCTTT.

The chain carries TRBV7-2 and TRBJ2-7; no reliable D call. The CDR3 contains 14 residues. Trimming left V 2 bases short and J 0 bases short, with 8 bases between. The germline V gene has CDR1 SGHTA and CDR2 FQGNSA. The CDR3 coding sequence is TGTGCCAGCAGCTTATCCCCGAGCTCCTACGAGCAGTACTTC. It specifies CASSLSPSSYEQYF.

The chain combines TRBV29-1 with TRBJ2-7; D unresolved. Deletions cut 4 bases from V and 1 base from J, with 14 bases between. The length of the CDR3 is 14 residues. Per germline, CDR1 SQVTM and CDR2 ANQGSEA. The CDR3 nucleotides read TGCAGCGTTGTACAACAGCCCACTTCCTACGAGCAGTACTTC. Amino acid sequence: CSVVQQPTSYEQYF.